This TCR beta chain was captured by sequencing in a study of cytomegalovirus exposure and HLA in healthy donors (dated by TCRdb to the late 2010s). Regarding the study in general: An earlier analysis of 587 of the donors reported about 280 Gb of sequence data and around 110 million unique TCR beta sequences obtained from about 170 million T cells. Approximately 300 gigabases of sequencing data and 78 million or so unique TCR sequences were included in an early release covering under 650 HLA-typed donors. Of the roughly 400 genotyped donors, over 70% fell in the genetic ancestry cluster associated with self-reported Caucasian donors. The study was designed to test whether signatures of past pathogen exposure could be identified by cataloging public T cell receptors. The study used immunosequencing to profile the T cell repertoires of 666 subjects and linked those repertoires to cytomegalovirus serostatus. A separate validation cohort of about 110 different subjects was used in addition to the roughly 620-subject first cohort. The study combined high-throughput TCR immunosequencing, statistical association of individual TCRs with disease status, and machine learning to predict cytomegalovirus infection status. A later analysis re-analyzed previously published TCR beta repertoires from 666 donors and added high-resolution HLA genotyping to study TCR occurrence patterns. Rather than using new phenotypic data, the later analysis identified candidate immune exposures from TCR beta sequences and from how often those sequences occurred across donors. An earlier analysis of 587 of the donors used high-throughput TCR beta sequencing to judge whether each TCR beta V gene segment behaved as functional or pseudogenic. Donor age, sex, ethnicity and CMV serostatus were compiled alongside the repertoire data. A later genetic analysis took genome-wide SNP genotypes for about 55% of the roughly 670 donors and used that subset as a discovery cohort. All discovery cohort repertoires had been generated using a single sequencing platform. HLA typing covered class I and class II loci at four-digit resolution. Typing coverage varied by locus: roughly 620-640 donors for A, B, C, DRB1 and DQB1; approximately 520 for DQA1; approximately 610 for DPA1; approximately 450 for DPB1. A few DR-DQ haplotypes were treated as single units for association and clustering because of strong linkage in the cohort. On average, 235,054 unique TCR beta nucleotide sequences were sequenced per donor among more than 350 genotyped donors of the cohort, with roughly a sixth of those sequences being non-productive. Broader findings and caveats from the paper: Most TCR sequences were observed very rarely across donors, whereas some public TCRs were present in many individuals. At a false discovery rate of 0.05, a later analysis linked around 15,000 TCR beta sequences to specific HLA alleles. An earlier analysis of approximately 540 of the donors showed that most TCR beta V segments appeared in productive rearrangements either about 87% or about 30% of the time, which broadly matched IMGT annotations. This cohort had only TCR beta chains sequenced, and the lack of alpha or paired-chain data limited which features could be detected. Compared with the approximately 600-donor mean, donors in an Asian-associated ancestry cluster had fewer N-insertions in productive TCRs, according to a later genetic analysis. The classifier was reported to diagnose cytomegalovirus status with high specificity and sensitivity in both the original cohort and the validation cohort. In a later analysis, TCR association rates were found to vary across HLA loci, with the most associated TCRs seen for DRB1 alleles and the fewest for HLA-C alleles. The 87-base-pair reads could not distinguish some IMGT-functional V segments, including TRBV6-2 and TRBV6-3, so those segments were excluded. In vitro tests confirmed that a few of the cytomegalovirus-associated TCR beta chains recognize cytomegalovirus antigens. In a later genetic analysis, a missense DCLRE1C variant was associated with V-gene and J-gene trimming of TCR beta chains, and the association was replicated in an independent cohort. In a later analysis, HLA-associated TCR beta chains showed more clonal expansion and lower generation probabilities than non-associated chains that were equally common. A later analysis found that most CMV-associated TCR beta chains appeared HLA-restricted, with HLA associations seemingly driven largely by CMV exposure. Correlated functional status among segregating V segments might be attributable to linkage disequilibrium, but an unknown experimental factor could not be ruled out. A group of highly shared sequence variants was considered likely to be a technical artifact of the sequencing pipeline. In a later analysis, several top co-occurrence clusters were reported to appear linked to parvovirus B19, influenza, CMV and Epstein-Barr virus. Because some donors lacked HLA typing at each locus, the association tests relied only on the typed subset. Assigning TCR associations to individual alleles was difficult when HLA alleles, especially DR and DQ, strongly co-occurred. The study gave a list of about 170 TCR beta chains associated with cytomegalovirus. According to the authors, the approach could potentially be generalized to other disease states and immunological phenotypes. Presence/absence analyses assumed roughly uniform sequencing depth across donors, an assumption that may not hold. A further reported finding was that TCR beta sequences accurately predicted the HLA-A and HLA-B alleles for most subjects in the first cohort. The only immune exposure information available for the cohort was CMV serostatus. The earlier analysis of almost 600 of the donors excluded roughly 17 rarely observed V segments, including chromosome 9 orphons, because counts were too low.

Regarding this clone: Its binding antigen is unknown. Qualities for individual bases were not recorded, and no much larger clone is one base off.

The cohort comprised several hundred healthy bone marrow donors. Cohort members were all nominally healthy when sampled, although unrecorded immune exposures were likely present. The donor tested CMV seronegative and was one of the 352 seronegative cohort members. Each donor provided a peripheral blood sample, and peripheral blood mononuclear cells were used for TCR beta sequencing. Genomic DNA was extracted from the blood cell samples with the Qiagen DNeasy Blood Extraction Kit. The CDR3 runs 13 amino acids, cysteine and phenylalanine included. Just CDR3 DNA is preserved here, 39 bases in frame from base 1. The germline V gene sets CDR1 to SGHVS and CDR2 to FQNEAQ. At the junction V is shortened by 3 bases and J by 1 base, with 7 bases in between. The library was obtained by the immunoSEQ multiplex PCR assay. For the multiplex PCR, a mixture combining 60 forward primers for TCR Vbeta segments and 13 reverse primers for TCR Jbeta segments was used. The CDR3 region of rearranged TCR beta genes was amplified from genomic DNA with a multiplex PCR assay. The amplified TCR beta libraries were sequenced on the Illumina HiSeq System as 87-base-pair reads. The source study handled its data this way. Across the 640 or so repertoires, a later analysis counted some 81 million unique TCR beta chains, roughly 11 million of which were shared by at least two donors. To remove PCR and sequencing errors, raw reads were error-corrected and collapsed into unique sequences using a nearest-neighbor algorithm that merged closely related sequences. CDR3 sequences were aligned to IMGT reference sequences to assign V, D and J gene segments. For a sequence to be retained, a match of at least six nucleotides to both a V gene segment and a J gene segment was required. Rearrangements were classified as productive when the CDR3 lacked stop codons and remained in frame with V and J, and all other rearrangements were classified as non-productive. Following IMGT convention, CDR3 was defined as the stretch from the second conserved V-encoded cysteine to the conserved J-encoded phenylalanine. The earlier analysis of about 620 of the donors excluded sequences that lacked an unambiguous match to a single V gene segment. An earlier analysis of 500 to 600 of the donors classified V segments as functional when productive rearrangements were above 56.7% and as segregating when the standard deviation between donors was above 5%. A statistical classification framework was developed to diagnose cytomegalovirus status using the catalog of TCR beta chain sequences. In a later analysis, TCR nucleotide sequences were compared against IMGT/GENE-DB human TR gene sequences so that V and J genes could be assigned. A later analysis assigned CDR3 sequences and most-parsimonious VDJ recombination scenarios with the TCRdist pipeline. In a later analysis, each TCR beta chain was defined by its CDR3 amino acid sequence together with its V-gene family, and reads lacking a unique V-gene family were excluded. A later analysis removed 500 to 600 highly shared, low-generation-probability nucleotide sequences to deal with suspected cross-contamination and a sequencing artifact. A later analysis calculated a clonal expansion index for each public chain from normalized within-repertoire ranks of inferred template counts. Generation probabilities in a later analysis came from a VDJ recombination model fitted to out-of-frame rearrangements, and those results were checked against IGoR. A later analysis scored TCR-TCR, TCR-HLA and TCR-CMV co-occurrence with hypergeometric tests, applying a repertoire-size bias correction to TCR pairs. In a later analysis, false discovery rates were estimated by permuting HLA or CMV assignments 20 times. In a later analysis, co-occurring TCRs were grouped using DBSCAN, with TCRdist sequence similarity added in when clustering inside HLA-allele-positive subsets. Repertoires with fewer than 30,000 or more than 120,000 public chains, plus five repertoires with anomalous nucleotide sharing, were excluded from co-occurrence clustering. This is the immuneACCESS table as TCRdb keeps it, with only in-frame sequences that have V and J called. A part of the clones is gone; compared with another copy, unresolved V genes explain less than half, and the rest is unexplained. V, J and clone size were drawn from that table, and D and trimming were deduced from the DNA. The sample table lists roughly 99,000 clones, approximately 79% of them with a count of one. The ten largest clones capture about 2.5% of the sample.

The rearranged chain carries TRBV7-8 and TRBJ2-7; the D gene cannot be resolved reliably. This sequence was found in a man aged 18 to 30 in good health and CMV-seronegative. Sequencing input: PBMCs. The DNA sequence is TGTGCCAGCAGCTTGTCCAGGTCCTACGAGCAGTACTTC. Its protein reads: CASSLSRSYEQYF.